This TCR beta chain comes out of a study of cytomegalovirus exposure and HLA in healthy donors. All the people who gave samples were healthy bone marrow donors. Whole-study findings and limits: For TCR beta chains, V- and J-gene trimming was later linked to a missense DCLRE1C variant. In a later analysis, parvovirus B19, influenza, CMV and Epstein-Barr virus appeared linked to several top co-occurrence clusters. Reported results showed that the classifier diagnosed cytomegalovirus status with high specificity and sensitivity.

With regard to this clone: Its antigen is still unknown.

PCR employed 60 Vbeta and 13 Jbeta primers. This table comes from immunoSEQ multiplex PCR, and its TCRdb copy is limited to in-frame clones, with some not included. The sample includes some 85,000 clones, 60% to 85% seen only once; the top ten take 5.5% to 7.5%. The sequence was collected from a man aged 18 to 29 in good health and CMV-seropositive. Sequencing used PBMCs.

CDR3 DNA sequence: TGTGCCAGCAGCTTATTGACGGGAAACCAAGAGACCCAGTACTTC. Translation gives CASSLLTGNQETQYF. V usage is TRBV7-9 and J usage is TRBJ2-5, with a possible D match to TRBD2 (5 bases). The CDR3 extends over 15 amino acids. The germline gives CDR1 SEHNR, CDR2 FQNEAQ (reference sequence). Trimming stripped 2 bases from V and 0 bases from J, with 10 bases between.